A single sample gave rise to the 9 T cell receptor beta chains below, sequenced in a study of cytomegalovirus exposure and HLA in healthy donors. PCR amplification relied on 60 Vbeta primers (plus 13 Jbeta primers). Only in-frame clones appear in the TCRdb table, and some are missing; sequencing was by immunoSEQ multiplex PCR. The sample lists about 190,000 clones, around 82% occurring once. The sequencing input was PBMCs. The receptor set was obtained from a man younger than 30 in good health and CMV-seronegative.

V usage is TRBV28 and J usage is TRBJ2-5, with 7 positions matching TRBD2. The CDR3 is 14 residues long. V trimming: 1 base; J trimming: 3 bases; junction bases outside the gene matches: 2. Germline lookup yields CDR1 MDHEN and CDR2 SYDVKM. The CDR3 bases are TGTGCCAGCAGTTTATCCGGGACTAAAGAGACCCAGTACTTC. Encoded protein: CASSLSGTKETQYF.

The chain joins TRBV6-6 to TRBJ2-7; possible D gene TRBD2, 6 bases. V was trimmed by 2 bases and J by 7 bases, leaving 15 bases between them. CDR3 length: 14 amino acids. Germline V CDR1 and CDR2: MNHNY, SVGAGI (reference sequence). In DNA form, the CDR3 reads TGTGCCAGCAGTTACACGCGGGAATCGGGGGAGCAGTACTTC. As protein: CASSYTRESGEQYF.

The rearrangement links TRBV9 to TRBJ2-2, with D possibly matching TRBD2 (7 bases). The germline V and J ends were trimmed by 4 bases and 7 bases, with 20 bases remaining between them. This CDR3 contains 16 residues. Germline CDR1 and CDR2: SGDLS and YYNGEE. CDR3 nucleotides: TGTGCCAGCAGCCCACGTGGGGGGGCGTCGGGCGGGGAGCTGTTTTTT. Translation: CASSPRGGASGGELFF. The entire variable domain, with the rest obtained from reference TRBV9 and TRBJ2-2, is as follows: DSGVTQTPKHLITATGQRVTLRCSPRSGDLSVYWYQQSLDQGLQFLIQYYNGEERAKGNILERFSAQQFPDLHSELNLSSLELGDSALYFCASSPRGGASGGELFFGEGSRLTVL.

The J gene is TRBJ2-3, the V gene TRBV5-4; D call uncertain. CDR1 is SGHNT, CDR2 YYREEE, per germline (reference sequence). The CDR3 is made up of 14 amino acids. Trimming removed 4 bases at V and 0 bases at J, with 9 bases between. The CDR3 sequence is CASSLSPSTDTQYF. CDR3 coding DNA: TGTGCCAGCAGCCTAAGTCCTAGCACAGATACGCAGTATTTT.

Remarks on this clone: One end of the junction does not line up with germline, which may come from a read error. This sequence joins TRBV7-7 and TRBJ1-1; the match to TRBD1 covers 8 bases. Looked up from germline, CDR1 is SSHAT and CDR2 is FNYEAQ (reference sequence). CDR3 length equals 15 residues. The CDR3 DNA follows: TGTGCTAGCAGCCCTTGGACAGGGATGAACACTGAAGCTTTCTTT. It yields the protein CASSPWTGMNTEAFF.

Notes on this clone: Other nucleotide sequences in the sample specify the same CDR3. This chain uses TRBV7-8 with TRBJ2-7, with 7 bases that match TRBD2. J lost 2 bases, V lost 5 bases, and 9 bases had no gene match. The V gene's germline CDR1 is SGHVS and CDR2 FQNEAQ. The CDR3 has 15 residues. The DNA for the CDR3 is TGTGCCAGCAGCCCGGGAGGAGGGGCCGCCTACGAGCAGTACTTC. Translating it yields CASSPGGGAAYEQYF.

The CDR3 DNA sequence: TGCGCCAGCAGCCCGGGGGAGCGGGGGTCCCAAGAGACCCAGTACTTC. Amino acids: CASSPGERGSQETQYF. The chain uses TRBV4-1 and TRBJ2-5; 8 bases are shared with TRBD2. CDR3 length: 16 amino acids. Germline CDR1 reads MGHRA; CDR2 reads YSYEKL. Trimming took 4 bases from V and 1 from J; bases not matched to a gene: 8.

The chain joins TRBV7-9 to TRBJ1-1; TRBD1 matches 9 bases. The CDR3 has 13 amino acids. Germline loops: CDR1 SEHNR, CDR2 FQNEAQ (reference sequence). Trimming cost V 8 bases and J 6 bases; bases outside gene matches: 7. CDR3 DNA sequence: TGTGCCAGCCACGGACAGGGGATGCCTGAAGCTTTCTTT. Protein product: CASHGQGMPEAFF.

The rearrangement joins TRBV5-5 to TRBJ2-7, with 8 bases matching TRBD2. The germline gives CDR1 SGHKS, CDR2 YYEKEE (reference sequence). There are 15 residues in the CDR3. Trimming cost V 5 bases and J 3 bases; bases outside gene matches: 10. CDR3 in amino acids: CASRSSGGLGYEQYF. CDR3 nucleotides: TGTGCCAGCAGGTCCAGCGGGGGCCTGGGCTACGAGCAGTACTTC.